Here is one T cell receptor (beta chain) with its context. This clone's antigen is unknown. Library preparation employed the immunoSEQ multiplex PCR assay. For the multiplex PCR, a mixture combining 60 forward primers for TCR Vbeta segments and 13 reverse primers for TCR Jbeta segments was used. The CDR3 region of rearranged TCR beta genes was amplified from genomic DNA by a multiplex PCR assay. Amplified TCR beta libraries were sequenced as 87-base-pair reads on the Illumina HiSeq System. The paper's processing steps were these. In a later analysis, some 80 million unique TCR beta chains were counted across the approximately 640 repertoires, and around 10 million of these chains were shared by at least two donors. To remove PCR and sequencing errors, raw reads were error-corrected and collapsed into unique sequences using a nearest-neighbor algorithm that merged closely related sequences. To assign V, D and J gene segments, CDR3 sequences were aligned to IMGT reference sequences. For a sequence to be retained, a match of at least six nucleotides to both a V gene segment and a J gene segment was required. Rearrangements were called productive when the CDR3 lacked stop codons and stayed in frame with V and J; all others were non-productive. Following IMGT convention, CDR3 was defined as the stretch from the second conserved V-encoded cysteine up to the conserved J-encoded phenylalanine. The earlier analysis of about 590 of the donors excluded sequences that lacked an unambiguous match to a single V gene segment. An earlier analysis of around 600 of the donors classified V segments as functional when productive rearrangements were above 56.7% and as segregating when the standard deviation between donors was above 5%. A statistical classification framework was built to diagnose cytomegalovirus status from the catalog of TCR beta chain sequences. V and J gene assignment, in a later analysis, came from comparing TCR nucleotide sequences with IMGT/GENE-DB human TR gene sequences. A later analysis assigned CDR3 sequences and most-parsimonious VDJ recombination scenarios with the TCRdist pipeline. In a later analysis, every TCR beta chain was defined by the combination of its CDR3 amino acid sequence and its V-gene family, and reads without a unique V-gene family were dropped. To address suspected cross-contamination and a sequencing artifact, a later analysis removed 450 to 700 highly shared, low-generation-probability nucleotide sequences. For each public chain, a later analysis derived a clonal expansion index from normalized ranks of inferred template counts within each repertoire. In a later analysis, generation probabilities were computed with a VDJ recombination model fitted to out-of-frame rearrangements, and the resulting probabilities were checked against IGoR. In a later analysis, hypergeometric tests were used to score TCR-TCR, TCR-HLA and TCR-CMV co-occurrence, with a repertoire-size bias correction applied to TCR pairs. To estimate false discovery rates, a later analysis permuted the HLA or CMV assignments 20 times. In a later analysis, co-occurring TCRs were grouped using DBSCAN, and TCRdist sequence similarity was added for clustering within HLA-allele-positive subsets. For co-occurrence clustering, repertoires with fewer than 30,000 or more than 120,000 public chains were excluded, along with five repertoires with anomalous nucleotide sharing. TCRdb retrieved this table from immuneACCESS and kept in-frame rearrangements only. Not all clones are present; in checked studies, unresolved V genes account for under half, and no reason is known for the remainder. That table furnishes V, J and clone size, whereas the DNA furnished D and trimming. The table for this sample shows 150,000 to 200,000 clones. Jointly, the top ten make up around 0.79% of the sample.

Counted from cysteine to phenylalanine, this CDR3 has 16 amino acids. Just CDR3 DNA is preserved here, 48 bases in frame from base 1. Trimming at the junction amounts to 4 bases on V and 6 bases on J, and the germline ends lie 16 bases apart. For CDR1 and CDR2, the germline V gene lists MNHEY and SVGAGI. The cohort comprised under 700 healthy bone marrow donors. All cohort members were sampled while nominally healthy, although unrecorded immune exposures were likely present. The donor was CMV seropositive and was included in the group of 250 to 300 seropositive cohort members. Every donor gave a peripheral blood sample, and the peripheral blood mononuclear cells from that sample were used for TCR beta sequencing. The Qiagen DNeasy Blood Extraction Kit was used to extract genomic DNA from the blood cell samples. This sample was included in a study of cytomegalovirus exposure and HLA in healthy donors (dated by TCRdb to about 2017). Background on the whole study: An earlier analysis of some 600 of the donors reported approximately 260 Gb of sequence data and some 110 million unique TCR beta sequences obtained from roughly 180 million T cells. Alongside the repertoire data, information on donor age, sex, ethnicity and CMV serostatus was compiled. A later genetic analysis took genome-wide SNP genotypes for about 65% of the roughly 670 donors and used that subset as a discovery cohort. The study aimed to test whether signatures of past pathogen exposure could be identified by cataloging public T cell receptors. Of the roughly 400 genotyped donors, 70% to 90% were placed in the genetic ancestry cluster associated with self-reported Caucasian donors. An earlier analysis of roughly 600 of the donors used high-throughput TCR beta sequencing to judge whether each TCR beta V gene segment behaved as functional or pseudogenic. To study patterns of TCR occurrence, a later analysis re-analyzed previously published TCR beta repertoires from 550 to 800 donors and added high-resolution HLA genotyping. An early release covering around 630 HLA-typed donors comprised about 300 gigabases of sequencing data and roughly 86 million unique TCR sequences. High-throughput TCR immunosequencing, statistical association of individual TCRs with disease status, and machine learning were combined to predict cytomegalovirus infection status. Using immunosequencing, the study profiled T cell repertoires from some 670 subjects and related those repertoires to cytomegalovirus serostatus. The number of donors typed differed by locus, with roughly 629-640 for A, B, C, DRB1 and DQB1, approximately 500 for DQA1, over 600 for DPA1, and 472 for DPB1. Roughly five DR-DQ haplotypes were treated as single units for association and clustering because of strong linkage in the cohort. Along with the roughly 700-subject first cohort, a separate validation cohort of around 110 different subjects was used. Among roughly 400 genotyped donors of the cohort, an average of about 240,000 unique TCR beta nucleotide sequences were sequenced per donor, around 20% of them non-productive. All discovery cohort repertoires had been generated using a single sequencing platform. Rather than drawing on any new phenotypic data, the later analysis identified candidate immune exposures from TCR beta sequences and the way those sequences occurred across donors. Both class I and class II loci were covered by HLA typing, at four-digit resolution.

General study outcomes and caveats: V-gene and J-gene trimming of TCR beta chains was associated with a missense DCLRE1C variant in a later genetic analysis, and the association was replicated in an independent cohort. When HLA alleles, especially DR and DQ, strongly co-occurred, attributing TCR associations to individual alleles was difficult. In a later analysis, the rate of TCR association differed among HLA loci, with DRB1 alleles having the most associated TCRs and HLA-C alleles having the fewest. Immune exposure information for the cohort was limited to CMV serostatus. Most CMV-associated TCR beta chains appeared to be HLA-restricted in a later analysis, and the HLA associations seemed to be driven largely by CMV exposure. In a later analysis, several top co-occurrence clusters were reported to appear linked to parvovirus B19, influenza, CMV and Epstein-Barr virus. A further reported finding was that TCR beta sequences accurately predicted the HLA-A and HLA-B alleles for most subjects in the first cohort. Because HLA typing was unavailable for some donors at each locus, only the typed subset was used in association tests. The sequencing pipeline was judged likely to have produced a cluster of highly shared sequence variants as a technical artifact. In this cohort, only TCR beta chains were sequenced, and detectable features were limited by the absence of alpha or paired-chain data. Because counts were too low, roughly 18 rarely observed V segments, including chromosome 9 orphons, were left out of the earlier analysis of 500 to 750 of the donors. The authors suggested that the approach could potentially be generalized to other disease states and immunological phenotypes. In a later analysis, more than 15,000 TCR beta sequences were associated with specific HLA alleles at a false discovery rate of 0.05. The classifier was reported to diagnose cytomegalovirus status with high specificity and sensitivity in both the original and validation cohorts. In vitro tests confirmed that three of the cytomegalovirus-associated TCR beta chains recognize cytomegalovirus antigens. Across donors, most TCR sequences were observed very rarely, whereas some public TCRs were present in many individuals. In a later genetic analysis, fewer N-insertions in productive TCRs were reported among donors in an Asian-associated ancestry cluster than the approximately 670-donor mean. Correlated functional status among segregating V segments might reflect linkage disequilibrium, but an unknown experimental factor could not be ruled out. In the study, 164 TCR beta chains were listed as associated with cytomegalovirus. Some IMGT-functional V segments, including TRBV6-2 and TRBV6-3, could not be told apart with the 87-base-pair reads, so those segments were excluded. In a later analysis, HLA-associated TCR beta chains were found to be more clonally expanded and to have lower generation probabilities than equally common non-associated chains. Sequencing depth was assumed to be roughly uniform across donors in the presence/absence analyses, though that assumption may not hold. Broadly in line with IMGT annotations, most TCR beta V segments showed up in productive rearrangements about 87% or about 30% of the time in an earlier analysis of several hundred of the donors.

This chain is built from TRBV6-5 and TRBJ1-6; no D gene call is confident. The specimen was PBMCs. This sequence was found in a woman aged 18-29 years in good health and CMV-seropositive. The encoded CDR3 is CASSSQTGLGNSPLHF. The sequenced DNA is TGTGCCAGCAGTTCTCAGACGGGTTTGGGTAATTCACCCCTCCACTTT.